The source of this TCR beta chain is a study of blood T cells in healthy people across ages. Germline V gene sequence: CDR1 MGHDK, CDR2 SYGVNS. CDR3 size: 13 residues. Trimming took 1 base from V and 7 from J, leaving 10 bases between them. A second PCR of about 6 to 12 cycles used a sample-barcoded 5' primer and a J-beta primer mix. One entry per CDR3 protein results from TCRdb running MiXCR on the 5' RACE reads. The sample holds 350,000 to 450,000 distinct CDR3 sequences; about 49% are singletons and the top ten take approximately 51%. This rearrangement joins TRBV25-1 to TRBJ1-2; D remains unclear. The clonotype originates from a man between 60 and 75 years old in good health. Sequencing input: blood. DNA for the CDR3: TGTGCCAGCAGTGAATTGGGGAGGGTTGGCTACACCTTC. Amino acids: CASSELGRVGYTF.